Following are 23 T cell receptor beta chains from one sample sequenced in a study of T cell changes during pregnancy in multiple sclerosis. The repertoire was sequenced with immunoSEQ multiplex PCR; TCRdb's copy has only in-frame clones and lacks some. The sample comprises around 130,000 clones, roughly 95% of which are singletons, and over 0.35% rests with the top ten. The source was peripheral blood, collected after pregnancy. These TCRs come from a female donor with multiple sclerosis, enrolled in a pregnancy study.

The chain combines TRBV28 with TRBJ1-5; D possibly corresponds to TRBD1 (5 bases). The CDR3 length is 12 residues. CDR1 is MDHEN, CDR2 SYDVKM, per germline. CDR3 in DNA: TGTGTGTCTGACAGCCCCAATCAGCCCCAGCATTTT. This gives the protein CVSDSPNQPQHF.

This chain links TRBV9 with TRBJ2-1, with a tentative D call TRBD2 (6 bases). This CDR3 is 15 amino acids long. From germline, CDR1 is SGDLS and CDR2 YYNGEE. V was pared by 0 bases and J by 7 bases, with 14 bases between. DNA for the CDR3: TGTGCCAGCAGCGTAGGAGTGGGACTGGCGAATGAGCAGTTCTTC. Its protein is CASSVGVGLANEQFF. The full variable domain, rest sourced from reference TRBV9 and TRBJ2-1, is DSGVTQTPKHLITATGQRVTLRCSPRSGDLSVYWYQQSLDQGLQFLIQYYNGEERAKGNILERFSAQQFPDLHSELNLSSLELGDSALYFCASSVGVGLANEQFFGPGTRLTVL.

This chain joins TRBV7-2 and TRBJ2-5, with D possibly TRBD1 on 5 matching bases. The CDR3 covers 14 residues. CDR1 is SGHTA, CDR2 FQGNSA, per germline. V shed 1 base and J shed 5 bases, with 11 bases lying between them. The CDR3 protein is CASSLDRGPETQYF. CDR3 DNA: TGTGCCAGCAGCTTAGATAGGGGCCCGGAGACCCAGTACTTC.

The V gene is TRBV10-3, the J gene TRBJ1-1; D is uncertain. V was trimmed by 10 bases and J by 3 bases, leaving 15 bases between them. The CDR3 contains 13 residues. CDR1 and CDR2 (germline): ENHRY, SYGVKD. Written as DNA, the CDR3 is TGTGCCACCAGAGCAGGCGGGTACACTGAAGCTTTCTTT. This translates into CATRAGGYTEAFF.

This chain joins TRBV25-1 and TRBJ2-2; D gene uncertain. CDR1 is MGHDK and CDR2 is SYGVNS in the germline V gene. V was cut by 3 bases and J by 6 bases, with 11 bases left in between. CDR3 length: 14 amino acids. DNA of the CDR3: TGTGCCAGCAGTGAGGGCGCATTGTCCGGGGAGCTGTTTTTT. Translated: CASSEGALSGELFF. Full variable domain (missing parts from reference TRBV25-1 and TRBJ2-2): EADIYQTPRYLVIGTGKKITLECSQTMGHDKMYWYQQDPGMELHLIHYSYGVNSTEKGDLSSESTVSRIRTEHFPLTLESARPSHTSQYLCASSEGALSGELFFGEGSRLTVL.

The gene calls are TRBV14 and TRBJ1-3, with 7 positions matching TRBD1. CDR1 and CDR2 from the germline V gene are SGHDN and FVKESK. Trimming cost V 5 bases and J 0 bases; bases outside gene matches: 4. CDR3 length: 15 residues. DNA of the CDR3: TGTGCCAGCAGCGAGGGGGCAATCTCTGGAAACACCATATATTTT. It translates to CASSEGAISGNTIYF. The full variable domain, in which reference TRBV14 and TRBJ1-3 provide the parts outside the CDR3, is EAGVTQFPSHSVIEKGQTVTLRCDPISGHDNLYWYRRVMGKEIKFLLHFVKESKQDESGMPNNRFLAERTGGTYSTLKVQPAELEDSGVYFCASSEGAISGNTIYFGEGSWLTVV.

The rearrangement links TRBV19 to TRBJ1-5; D is possibly TRBD1 (5 bases). CDR1 is LNHDA, CDR2 SQIVND, per germline (reference sequence). V lost 3 bases, J lost 2 bases, and 11 bases lay in between. CDR3 length equals 15 residues. The CDR3 bases are TGTGCCAGTAGTATGTGGGGGGTAGGCAATCAGCCCCAGCATTTT. It encodes CASSMWGVGNQPQHF.

The V and J genes are TRBV4-1 and TRBJ2-3; 7 bases line up with TRBD1. Germline loops: CDR1 MGHRA, CDR2 YSYEKL. The V segment lost 1 base and the J segment 4 bases; nucleotides outside the gene matches: 2. CDR3 length: 14 residues. CDR3: CASSQGQGPDTQYF. The CDR3 DNA sequence: TGCGCCAGCAGCCAAGGACAGGGACCAGATACGCAGTATTTT.

This chain joins TRBV28 and TRBJ2-1, with 9 bases aligning to TRBD1. J gave up 0 bases and V 6 bases, and 3 bases lay outside the gene matches. CDR1 and CDR2 from the germline V gene are MDHEN and SYDVKM. The CDR3 has 15 residues. The CDR3 region has the DNA TGTGCCAGCAGGGGGACAGGGCCCTCCTACAATGAGCAGTTCTTC. As protein: CASRGTGPSYNEQFF.

The rearrangement links TRBV2 to TRBJ2-2; 10 bases agree with TRBD2. There are 15 residues in the CDR3. Germline CDR1 reads SNHLY; CDR2 reads FYNNEI. V shed 4 bases and J 5 bases; nucleotides not matched to a gene: 4. CDR3 region: CASSGSSGRTGELFF. Written as DNA, the CDR3 is TGTGCCAGCAGTGGCAGTAGCGGGAGGACCGGGGAGCTGTTTTTT.

This chain connects TRBV5-1 to TRBJ1-4; no firm D call. The CDR3 has 19 amino acids. Per the germline V gene, CDR1 is SGHRS and CDR2 is YFSETQ. Trimming stripped 2 bases from V and 0 bases from J, with 20 bases between. For the CDR3, the DNA is TGCGCCAGCAGCTTAGACGGACGAGGGCTACCTGCAACTAATGAAAAACTGTTTTTT. Protein sequence: CASSLDGRGLPATNEKLFF.

The chain combines TRBV5-6 with TRBJ2-3, with 7 nucleotides matching TRBD2. Germline CDR1 is SGHDT and CDR2 is YYEEEE. This CDR3 has 16 amino acids. V lost 0 bases and J lost 1; bases outside the gene matches: 5. CDR3 loop: CASSLDPSGRTDTQYF. The CDR3 DNA reads TGTGCCAGCAGCTTGGATCCTAGCGGCCGCACAGATACGCAGTATTTT.

The rearrangement joins TRBV2 to TRBJ2-3, with 10 bases lining up with TRBD2. V was clipped by 6 bases and J by 6 bases; unmatched bases: 6. The CDR3 runs to 14 residues. Germline CDR1 and CDR2: SNHLY and FYNNEI. The CDR3 loop reads CASRLAGASDTQYF. In nucleotides, the CDR3 is TGTGCCAGCAGGCTAGCGGGGGCGTCGGATACGCAGTATTTT.

The chain employs TRBV4-1 and TRBJ2-5, with 8 bases matching TRBD2. Trimming cost V 1 base and J 4 bases; bases outside gene matches: 2. CDR1 is MGHRA and CDR2 is YSYEKL in the germline V gene. CDR3 length: 14 amino acids. This CDR3 reads CASSQAAGVETQYF. CDR3 sequence (DNA): TGCGCCAGCAGCCAAGCAGCGGGAGTAGAGACCCAGTACTTC.

The J gene is TRBJ2-1, the V gene TRBV30; maybe TRBD2 (5 bases). Germline V gives CDR1 GTSNPN, CDR2 SVGIG (reference sequence). The CDR3 is 12 amino acids. The V and J ends lost 2 bases and 9 bases respectively, with 11 bases between them. DNA for the CDR3: TGTGCCTGGAGTAAGGGAGTAACTGAGCAGTTCTTC. Translation: CAWSKGVTEQFF. Full variable domain (rest looked up from reference TRBV30 and TRBJ2-1): SQTIHQWPATLVQPVGSPLSLECTVEGTSNPNLYWYRQAAGRGLQLLFYSVGIGQISSEVPQNLSASRPQDRQFILSSKKLLLSDSGFYLCAWSKGVTEQFFGPGTRLTVL.

The table lists this clone with a count of one. V is TRBV7-6 and J is TRBJ2-1; a possible D gene is TRBD1 (6 bases). This CDR3 is built from 16 residues. CDR1 is SGHVS, CDR2 FNYEAQ, per germline. V lost 1 base and J 0 bases, leaving 10 bases between the germline ends. CDR3 region: CASSLEQGNSYNEQFF. The CDR3 DNA is TGTGCCAGCAGCTTAGAACAGGGAAACTCCTACAATGAGCAGTTCTTC.

The chain recombines TRBV7-6 with TRBJ2-1; the match to TRBD1 covers 7 bases. Per germline, CDR1 SGHVS and CDR2 FNYEAQ. V shed 2 bases and J 4 bases; nucleotides not matched to a gene: 2. This CDR3 contains 14 residues. Here the CDR3 DNA reads TGTGCCAGCAGCTTAATACAGGGGTACAATGAGCAGTTCTTC. Encoded protein: CASSLIQGYNEQFF.

The chain uses TRBV7-9 and TRBJ1-2; D remains ambiguous. Germline V gene sequence: CDR1 SEHNR, CDR2 FQNEAQ (reference sequence). The CDR3 covers 12 residues. V was cut by 5 bases and J by 4 bases, with 8 bases left in between. Written as DNA, the CDR3 is TGTGCCAGCAGCCGGGCGGGCTATGGCTACACCTTC. Its protein product is CASSRAGYGYTF.

The genes are TRBV19 and TRBJ2-3, with 10 bases identical to TRBD2. The CDR3 covers 17 residues. V was pared by 5 bases and J by 0 bases, with 8 bases of the junction left unmatched. CDR1 and CDR2 from the germline V gene are LNHDA and SQIVND (reference sequence). Written as DNA, the CDR3 is TGTGCCAGTAGTGCTCCTAGCGGGGGATCTAGCACAGATACGCAGTATTTT. Protein product: CASSAPSGGSSTDTQYF.

This chain joins TRBV28 and TRBJ1-2, with 7 bases that match TRBD1. The germline CDR1 and CDR2 sequences are MDHEN and SYDVKM. V was clipped by 4 bases and J by 0 bases; unmatched bases: 2. CDR3 length: 14 residues. The DNA for the CDR3 is TGTGCCAGCAGTTCCGGGACAGCTAACTATGGCTACACCTTC. Protein sequence: CASSSGTANYGYTF.

The V and J genes are TRBV29-1 and TRBJ2-5; 9 nucleotides line up with TRBD2. The V and J ends lost 3 bases and 4 bases, in that order; junction bases with no gene match: 6. This CDR3 is 14 amino acids long. Germline V gene data show CDR1 as SQVTM and CDR2 as ANQGSEA. In nucleotides, the CDR3 is TGCAGCGTTGATGTTAGCGGGAGTCGAGAGACCCAGTACTTC. Protein: CSVDVSGSRETQYF.

V usage is TRBV11-2 and J usage is TRBJ1-1, with TRBD1 identical over 7 bases. Germline lookup yields CDR1 SGHAT and CDR2 FQNNGV. V lost 1 base, J lost 7 bases, and 3 bases stayed unmatched. CDR3 length: 13 amino acids. The CDR3 here is CASSLGTGYEAFF. CDR3 bases: TGTGCCAGCAGCTTAGGGACAGGATATGAAGCTTTCTTT.

The chain carries TRBV27 and TRBJ2-7; no reliable D call. CDR1 and CDR2 from the germline V gene are MNHEY and SMNVEV (reference sequence). V was cut by 1 base and J by 3 bases, with 13 bases left in between. The CDR3 has 15 residues. CDR3 region: CASSLLRRSNYEQYF. CDR3 bases: TGTGCCAGCAGTTTATTAAGAAGAAGCAACTACGAGCAGTACTTC.